This T cell receptor (beta chain) was sequenced in a study of T-cell memory formation after mild COVID-19. About the study: The TCR clusters were mostly specific to one donor. Study results and limitations: Contracting CD4+ clones were located mainly in CM and EM, and CD8+ clones in EMRA. Later expanders leaned toward CD4+, whereas clones contracting from day 15 to 85 were balanced CD4/CD8.

Trimming removed 5 bases from V and 11 bases from J, with 13 bases in between. Germline V CDR1 and CDR2: SGHDT, YYEEEE. The CDR3 has 11 residues. Turning to this clonotype: The target antigen is unknown.

TCRdb called the 5' RACE reads again in MiXCR, with one record for every CDR3 protein. In the table there are approximately 42,000 distinct CDR3 sequences, over 6.5% of which are singletons. Sequenced sample: PBMCs or a T cell subset sorted from them (not recorded which). This sequence originates from an adult who had mild COVID-19 (a few samples of this study predate the infection). Cell type and time point are not known. The V and J genes are TRBV5-6 and TRBJ1-1, with D perhaps TRBD1 (5 bases). The CDR3 DNA reads TGTGCCAGCAGTCCCGGGACTAGGGCTTTCTTT. Protein product: CASSPGTRAFF. The variable domain in full, completed from reference TRBV5-6 and TRBJ1-1, reads DAGVTQSPTHLIKTRGQQVTLRCSPKSGHDTVSWYQQALGQGPQFIFQYYEEEERQRGNFPDRFSGHQFPNYSSELNVNALLLGDSALYLCASSPGTRAFFGQGTRLTVV.